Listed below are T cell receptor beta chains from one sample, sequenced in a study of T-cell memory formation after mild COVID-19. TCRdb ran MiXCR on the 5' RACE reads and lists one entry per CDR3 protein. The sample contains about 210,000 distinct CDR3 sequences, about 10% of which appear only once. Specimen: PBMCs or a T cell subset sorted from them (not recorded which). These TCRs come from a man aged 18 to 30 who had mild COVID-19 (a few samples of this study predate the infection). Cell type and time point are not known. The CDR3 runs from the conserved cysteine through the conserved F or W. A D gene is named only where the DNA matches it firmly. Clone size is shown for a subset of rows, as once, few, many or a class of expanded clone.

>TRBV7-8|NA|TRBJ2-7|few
TGTGCCAGCAGCTTAGCTGGGGCGTGGGAGCAGTACTTC
CASSLAGAWEQYF
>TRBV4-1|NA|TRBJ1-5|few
TGCGCCAGCAGCCAAGATAACGTTAGGCCCCAGCATTTT
CASSQDNVRPQHF
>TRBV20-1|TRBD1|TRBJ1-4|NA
TGCAGTGCTTCCCCCTTGAGACAGGGCGGAAAACTGTTTTTT
CSASPLRQGGKLFF
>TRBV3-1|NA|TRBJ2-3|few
TGTGCCAGCAGCCAAGTAAACAGGAGAGCAGATACGCAGTATTTT
CASSQVNRRADTQYF
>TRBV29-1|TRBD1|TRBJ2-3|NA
TGCAGCGTTGAGGGACAGGGTCTTGTAACGCAGTATTTT
CSVEGQGLVTQYF
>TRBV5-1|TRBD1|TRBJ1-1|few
TGCGCCAGCAGCCCAGGGGGGGGATCTCCTGAAGCTTTCTTT
CASSPGGGSPEAFF
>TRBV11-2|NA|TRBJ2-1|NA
NA
CASSFGAGTGGNNEQFF
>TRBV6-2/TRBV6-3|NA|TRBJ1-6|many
TGTGCCAGCAGAACCCTCACCCTTACCGACCGCCGGGTTGGGTATTCACCCCTCCACTTT
CASRTLTLTDRRVGYSPLHF
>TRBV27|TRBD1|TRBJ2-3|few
TGTGCCAGCCGACAGGGCGTAGGAACAGATACGCAGTATTTT
CASRQGVGTDTQYF
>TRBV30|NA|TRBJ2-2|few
TGTGCCTGGAGTAACTCGGGGGCCGGGGAGCTGTTTTTT
CAWSNSGAGELFF
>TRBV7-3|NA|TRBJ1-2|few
TGTGCCAGCAGCTCGTGGGGCGGCTATGGCTACACCTTC
CASSSWGGYGYTF
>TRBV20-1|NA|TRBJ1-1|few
TGCAGTGCCCCCTGGTCCCCCCGTGCCCGGGACACTGAAGCTTTCTTT
CSAPWSPRARDTEAFF
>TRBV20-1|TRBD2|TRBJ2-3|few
TGCAGTGCTAGAGTAGCGGGGGGCGGCGCAGATACGCAGTATTTT
CSARVAGGGADTQYF
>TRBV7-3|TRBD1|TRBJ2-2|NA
TGTGCCAGCAGCCCCACAGGGGGAGTCGGGGAGCTGTTTTTT
CASSPTGGVGELFF
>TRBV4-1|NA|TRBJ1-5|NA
TGCGCCAGCAGCCGCCCGGACGGAAGCAATCAGCCCCAGCATTTT
CASSRPDGSNQPQHF
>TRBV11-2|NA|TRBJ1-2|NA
TGTGCCAGCAGCCCCGGGAGGAACAGCTATGGCTACACCTTC
CASSPGRNSYGYTF
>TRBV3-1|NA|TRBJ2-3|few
TGTGCCAGCAGCCTCGGAAGCATGGGGGGGCCGACAGATACGCAGTATTTT
CASSLGSMGGPTDTQYF
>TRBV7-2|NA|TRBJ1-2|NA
TGTGCCAGCAGCTTAGCAGGGGCGATAGGAGGTGGCTACACCTTC
CASSLAGAIGGGYTF
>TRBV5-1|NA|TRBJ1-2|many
TGCGCCAGCAGCCCGGACAGCCGGCCTAACTATGGCTACACCTTC
CASSPDSRPNYGYTF
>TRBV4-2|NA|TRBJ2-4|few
TGTGCCAGCAGCCAAGGTCCAGGGCTAGCCAAAAACATTCAGTACTTC
CASSQGPGLAKNIQYF
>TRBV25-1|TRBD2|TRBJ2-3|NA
TGTGCCAGCAGTGAACCCCTGCGGGGGGATACGCAGTATTTT
CASSEPLRGDTQYF
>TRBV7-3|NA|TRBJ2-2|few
TGTGCCAGCAGCTTATGGACAGCTACCGGGGAGCTGTTTTTT
CASSLWTATGELFF
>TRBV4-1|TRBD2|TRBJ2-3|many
TGCGCCAGCAGCCAAGAAACTAGCGGGGGGATAAAGACAGATACGCAGTATTTT
CASSQETSGGIKTDTQYF
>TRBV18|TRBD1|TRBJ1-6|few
TGTGCCAGCTCGACCGACAGGGGTTATAATTCACCCCTCCACTTT
CASSTDRGYNSPLHF
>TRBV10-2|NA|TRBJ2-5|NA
TGCGCCAGCAGTCTTGCGGGGTTGGAGACCCAGTACTTC
CASSLAGLETQYF
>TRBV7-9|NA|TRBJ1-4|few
TGTGCCAGCAGCTTCGGGTCAGCCTACGCAACTAATGAAAAACTGTTTTTT
CASSFGSAYATNEKLFF